This T cell receptor beta chain stems from a study of beta chain features in type 1 diabetes. Study information: Healthy donors and patients showed comparable age, gender and cell yields. Whole-study findings and limits: Researchers report that Type 1 diabetes patients had moderately but significantly shorter TCRB CDR3s across all four CD4+ subsets.

Expressed TCRB transcripts were sequenced after all isolated RNA was converted to cDNA. Roughly 3.6 million reads per sample on average were obtained from naive, central memory and regulatory T cell samples. Some clones are missing from TCRdb's copy, which holds only in-frame ones; the method was immunoSEQ multiplex PCR. The repertoire holds about 280,000 clones, over 12% seen once, with around 0.015% in the top ten. About this clone itself: The antigen is not known.

The V end lost 5 bases, the J end lost 7 bases, and 12 bases lay between the germline ends. The CDR3 is 13 residues long. From germline, CDR1 is SEHNR and CDR2 FQNEAQ (reference sequence). This TCR was recovered from a man aged 18 to 29 with type 1 diabetes. Sequenced input: naive CD4+ T cells from blood. V gene TRBV7-9 combines with J gene TRBJ1-5; possibly TRBD1 for D (6 bases). The CDR3 loop reads CASSPQGRQPQHF. CDR3 in DNA: TGTGCCAGCAGCCCACAGGGACGGCAGCCCCAGCATTTT.